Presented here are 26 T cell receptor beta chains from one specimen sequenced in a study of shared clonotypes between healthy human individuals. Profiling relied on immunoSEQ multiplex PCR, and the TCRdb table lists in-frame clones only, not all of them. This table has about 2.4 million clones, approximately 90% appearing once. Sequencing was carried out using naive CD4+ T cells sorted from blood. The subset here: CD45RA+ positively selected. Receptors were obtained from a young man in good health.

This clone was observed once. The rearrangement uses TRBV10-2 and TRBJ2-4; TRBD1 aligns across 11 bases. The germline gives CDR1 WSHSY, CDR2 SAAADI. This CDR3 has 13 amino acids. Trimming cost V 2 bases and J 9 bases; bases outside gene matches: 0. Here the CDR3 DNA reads TGCGCCAGCAGTGAGGGGACAGGGGGCATTCAGTACTTC. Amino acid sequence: CASSEGTGGIQYF.

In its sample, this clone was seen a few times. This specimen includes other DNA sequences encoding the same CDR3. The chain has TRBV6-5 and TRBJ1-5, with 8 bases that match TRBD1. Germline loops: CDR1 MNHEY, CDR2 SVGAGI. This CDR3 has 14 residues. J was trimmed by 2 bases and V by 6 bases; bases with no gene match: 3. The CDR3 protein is CASSPGQGNQPQHF. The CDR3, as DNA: TGTGCCAGCAGCCCGGGACAGGGCAATCAGCCCCAGCATTTT.

CDR3 sequence: CASSVGTGTLANEKLFF. In DNA form, the CDR3 reads TGTGCCAGCAGCGTAGGGACAGGGACTTTGGCTAATGAAAAACTGTTTTTT. The chain is built from TRBV9 and TRBJ1-4; 8 bases align to TRBD1. Germline CDR1 and CDR2: SGDLS and YYNGEE. Unmatched junction bases numbered 7, after V lost 0 bases and J lost 3 bases. This CDR3 has 17 amino acids.

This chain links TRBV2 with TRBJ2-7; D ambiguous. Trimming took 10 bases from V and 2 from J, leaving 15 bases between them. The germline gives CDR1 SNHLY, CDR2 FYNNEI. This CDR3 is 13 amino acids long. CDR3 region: CATTWAETYEQYF. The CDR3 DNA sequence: TGTGCCACGACCTGGGCTGAAACCTACGAGCAGTACTTC.

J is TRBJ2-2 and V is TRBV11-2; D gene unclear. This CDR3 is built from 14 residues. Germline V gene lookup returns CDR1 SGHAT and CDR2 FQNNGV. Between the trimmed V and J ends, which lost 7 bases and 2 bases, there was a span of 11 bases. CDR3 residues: CASIYLKNTGELFF. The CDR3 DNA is TGTGCCAGCATCTACCTGAAAAACACCGGGGAGCTGTTTTTT. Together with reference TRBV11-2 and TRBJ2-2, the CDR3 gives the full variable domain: EAGVAQSPRYKIIEKRQSVAFWCNPISGHATLYWYQQILGQGPKLLIQFQNNGVVDDSQLPKDRFSAERLKGVDSTLKIQPAKLEDSAVYLCASIYLKNTGELFFGEGSRLTVL.

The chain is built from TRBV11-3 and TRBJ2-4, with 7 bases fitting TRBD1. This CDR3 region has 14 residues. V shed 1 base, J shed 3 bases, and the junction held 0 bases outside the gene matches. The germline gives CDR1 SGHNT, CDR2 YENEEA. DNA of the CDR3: TGTGCCAGCAGCTTAGGGGACAGCAAAAACATTCAGTACTTC. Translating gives CASSLGDSKNIQYF.

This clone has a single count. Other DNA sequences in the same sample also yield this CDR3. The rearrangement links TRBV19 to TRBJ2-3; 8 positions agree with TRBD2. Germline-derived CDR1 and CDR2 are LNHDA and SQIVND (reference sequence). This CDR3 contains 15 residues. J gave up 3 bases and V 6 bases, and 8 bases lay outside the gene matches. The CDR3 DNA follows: TGTGCCAGTAGCGAAACTAGCGGCCCAACAGATACGCAGTATTTT. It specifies CASSETSGPTDTQYF.

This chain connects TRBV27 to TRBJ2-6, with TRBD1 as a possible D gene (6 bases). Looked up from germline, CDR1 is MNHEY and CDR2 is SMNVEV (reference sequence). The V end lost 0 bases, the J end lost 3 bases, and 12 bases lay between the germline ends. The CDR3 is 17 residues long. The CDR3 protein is CASSLSYQGFGANVLTF. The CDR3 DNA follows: TGTGCCAGCAGTTTATCGTACCAGGGGTTTGGGGCCAACGTCCTGACTTTC.

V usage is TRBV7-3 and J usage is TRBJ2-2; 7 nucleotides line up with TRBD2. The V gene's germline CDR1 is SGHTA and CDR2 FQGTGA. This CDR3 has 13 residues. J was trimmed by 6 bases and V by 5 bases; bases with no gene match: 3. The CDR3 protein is CASSPGLAGELFF. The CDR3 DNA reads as TGTGCCAGCAGCCCCGGACTAGCCGGGGAGCTGTTTTTT.

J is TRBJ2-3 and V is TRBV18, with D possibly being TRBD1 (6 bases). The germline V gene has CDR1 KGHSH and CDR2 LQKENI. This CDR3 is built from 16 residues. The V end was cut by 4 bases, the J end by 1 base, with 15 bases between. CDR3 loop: CASSLSGVGGTDTQYF. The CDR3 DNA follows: TGTGCCAGCTCACTCTCAGGGGTCGGAGGCACAGATACGCAGTATTTT. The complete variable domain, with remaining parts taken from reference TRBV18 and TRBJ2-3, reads NAGVMQNPRHLVRRRGQEARLRCSPMKGHSHVYWYRQLPEEGLKFMVYLQKENIIDESGMPKERFSAEFPKEGPSILRIQQVVRGDSAAYFCASSLSGVGGTDTQYFGPGTRLTVL.

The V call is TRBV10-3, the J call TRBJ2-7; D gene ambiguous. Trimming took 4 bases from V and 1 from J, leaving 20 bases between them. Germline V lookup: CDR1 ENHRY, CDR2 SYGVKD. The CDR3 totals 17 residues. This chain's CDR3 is CAISVDMRSNPSYEQYF. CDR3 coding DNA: TGTGCCATCAGTGTTGATATGAGGTCGAACCCGTCCTACGAGCAGTACTTC.

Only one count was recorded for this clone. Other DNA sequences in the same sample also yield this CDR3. CDR3 sequence: CASSPSGNYGYTF. The CDR3 bases are TGTGCCAGCAGTCCGTCCGGGAACTATGGCTACACCTTC. This sequence joins TRBV6-6 and TRBJ1-2; no firm D call. CDR3 length: 13 residues. V shed 5 bases and J shed 2 bases, with 9 bases lying between them. Germline V gene lookup returns CDR1 MNHNY and CDR2 SVGAGI (reference sequence).

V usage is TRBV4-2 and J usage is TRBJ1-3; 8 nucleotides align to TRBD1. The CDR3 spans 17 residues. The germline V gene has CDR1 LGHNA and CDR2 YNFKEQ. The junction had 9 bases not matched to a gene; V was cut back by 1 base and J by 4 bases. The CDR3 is CASSQVWQGARGNTIYF. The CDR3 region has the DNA TGTGCCAGCAGCCAAGTTTGGCAGGGGGCCCGGGGAAACACCATATATTTT.

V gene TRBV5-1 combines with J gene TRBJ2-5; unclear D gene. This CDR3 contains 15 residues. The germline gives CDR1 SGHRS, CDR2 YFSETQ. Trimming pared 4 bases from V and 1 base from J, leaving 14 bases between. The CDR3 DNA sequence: TGCGCCAGCAGCCCCGGCAGGCGGACCCAAGAGACCCAGTACTTC. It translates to CASSPGRRTQETQYF.

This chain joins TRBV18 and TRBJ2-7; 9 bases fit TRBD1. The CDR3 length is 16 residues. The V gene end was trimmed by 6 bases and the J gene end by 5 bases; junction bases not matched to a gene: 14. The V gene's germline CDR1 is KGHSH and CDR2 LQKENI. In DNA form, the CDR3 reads TGTGCCAGCTCGCCTAAACCGGGACAGGGAATGGACGAGCAGTACTTC. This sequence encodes CASSPKPGQGMDEQYF.

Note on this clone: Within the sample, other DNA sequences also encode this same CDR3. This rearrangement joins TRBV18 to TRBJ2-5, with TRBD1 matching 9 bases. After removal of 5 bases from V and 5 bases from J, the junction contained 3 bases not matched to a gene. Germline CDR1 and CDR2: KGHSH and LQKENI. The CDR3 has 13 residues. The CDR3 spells CASSATGGETQYF. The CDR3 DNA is TGTGCCAGCTCAGCGACAGGGGGGGAGACCCAGTACTTC.

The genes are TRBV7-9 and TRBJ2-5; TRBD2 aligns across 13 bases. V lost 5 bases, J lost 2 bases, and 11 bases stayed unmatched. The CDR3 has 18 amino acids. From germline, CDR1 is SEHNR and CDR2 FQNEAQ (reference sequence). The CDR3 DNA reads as TGTGCCAGCAGCCCGCGACTAGCGGGGGGTAGGGGTCAAGAGACCCAGTACTTC. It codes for CASSPRLAGGRGQETQYF. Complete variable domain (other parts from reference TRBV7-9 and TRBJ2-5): DTGVSQNPRHKITKRGQNVTFRCDPISEHNRLYWYRQTLGQGPEFLTYFQNEAQLEKSRLLSDRFSAERPKGSFSTLEIQRTEQGDSAMYLCASSPRLAGGRGQETQYFGPGTRLLVL.

CDR3: CASSYRATSEQYF. Here the CDR3 DNA reads TGTGCCAGCAGTTACAGAGCCACCTCCGAGCAGTACTTC. The chain employs TRBV28 and TRBJ2-7; D uncertain. The germline V gene encodes CDR1 MDHEN and CDR2 SYDVKM. Between the trimmed V and J ends, which lost 4 bases and 6 bases, there was a span of 13 bases. The CDR3 spans 13 residues.

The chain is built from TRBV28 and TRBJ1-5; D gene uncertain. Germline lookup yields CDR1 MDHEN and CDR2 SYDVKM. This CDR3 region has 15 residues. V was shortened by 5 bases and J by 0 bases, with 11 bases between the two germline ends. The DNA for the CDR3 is TGTGCCAGCAGTGCCGATAGATATAGCAATCAGCCCCAGCATTTT. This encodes CASSADRYSNQPQHF.

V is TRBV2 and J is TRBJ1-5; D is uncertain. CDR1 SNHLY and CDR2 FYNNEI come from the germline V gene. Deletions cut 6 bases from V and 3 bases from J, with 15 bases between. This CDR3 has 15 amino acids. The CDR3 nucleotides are TGTGCCAGCAGGCAAACAAATCAGCACAATCAGCCCCAGCATTTT. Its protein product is CASRQTNQHNQPQHF.

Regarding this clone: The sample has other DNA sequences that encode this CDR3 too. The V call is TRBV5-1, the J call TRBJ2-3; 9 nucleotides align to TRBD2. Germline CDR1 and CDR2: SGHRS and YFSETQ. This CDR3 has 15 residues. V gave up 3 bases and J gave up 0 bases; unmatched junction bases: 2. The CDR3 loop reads CASSSLAGSTDTQYF. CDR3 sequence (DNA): TGCGCCAGCAGCTCTCTAGCGGGGAGCACAGATACGCAGTATTTT.

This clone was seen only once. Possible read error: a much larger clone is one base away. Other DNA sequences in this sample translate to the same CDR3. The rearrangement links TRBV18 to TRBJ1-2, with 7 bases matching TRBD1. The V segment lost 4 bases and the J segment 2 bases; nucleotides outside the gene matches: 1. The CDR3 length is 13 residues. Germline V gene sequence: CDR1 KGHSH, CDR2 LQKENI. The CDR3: CASSLGQNYGYTF. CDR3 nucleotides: TGTGCCAGCTCACTGGGACAGAACTATGGCTACACCTTC.

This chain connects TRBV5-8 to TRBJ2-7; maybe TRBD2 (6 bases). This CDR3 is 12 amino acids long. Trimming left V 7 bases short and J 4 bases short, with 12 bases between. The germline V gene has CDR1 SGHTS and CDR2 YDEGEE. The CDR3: CASWRETYEQYF. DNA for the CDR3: TGTGCCAGCTGGCGGGAAACATACGAGCAGTACTTC.

The CDR3 is CASSVAGTSSGANVLTF. The DNA for the CDR3 is TGTGCCAGCAGCGTAGCCGGGACTAGCTCTGGGGCCAACGTCCTGACTTTC. This chain connects TRBV9 to TRBJ2-6, with 8 nucleotides matching TRBD2. In germline, CDR1 is SGDLS, CDR2 YYNGEE. J lost 0 bases, V lost 0 bases, and 2 bases had no gene match. The CDR3 loop spans 17 amino acids.

CDR3 in DNA: TGCAGCGCCACGTGGGGGACGACAGATACGCAGTATTTT. It yields the protein CSATWGTTDTQYF. The gene calls are TRBV29-1 and TRBJ2-3, with D possibly being TRBD1 or TRBD2 (5 bases each). The CDR3 sequence is 13 residues long. Trimming removed 7 bases from V and 3 bases from J, with 14 bases in between. In germline, CDR1 is SQVTM, CDR2 ANQGSEA.

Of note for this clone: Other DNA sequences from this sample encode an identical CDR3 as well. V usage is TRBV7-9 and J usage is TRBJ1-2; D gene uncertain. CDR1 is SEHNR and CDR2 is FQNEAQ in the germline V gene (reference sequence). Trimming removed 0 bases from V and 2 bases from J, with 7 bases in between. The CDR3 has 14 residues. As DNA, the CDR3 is TGTGCCAGCAGCTTAGCAGGGCCGAACTATGGCTACACCTTC. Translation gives CASSLAGPNYGYTF.